Shown below are 15 T cell receptor beta chains from a single sample sequenced in a study of Ad26.COV2.S vaccination and SARS-CoV-2 variants. Indicated treatment: around 19 received Ad26.COV2.S at low or high dose, single or two shots; a few received placebo; per-sample allocation not given. Day 63 following the first vaccine or placebo injection was when the samples were taken. Measured with immunoSEQ multiplex PCR; TCRdb has only the in-frame clones, and not every one. The data contain 300,000 to 400,000 clones, around 89% of them singletons. Sample: peripheral blood, taken in a trial of Ad26.COV2.S vaccine versus placebo. The origin of the receptors is a person between 18 and 65 years old who received the Ad26.COV2.S COVID-19 vaccine or a placebo.

The sample holds a few counts of this clone. The J gene is TRBJ1-4, the V gene TRBV5-6; 7 nucleotides line up with TRBD1. The trim removed 4 bases at V and 4 bases at J, leaving 16 bases unmatched. The CDR3 contains 18 residues. CDR1 is SGHDT, CDR2 YYEEEE, per germline. DNA for the CDR3: TGTGCCAGCAGCCGCTTTACAGGACAGGCGGGGGGTAATGAAAAACTGTTTTTT. Translated, it gives CASSRFTGQAGGNEKLFF.

The rearrangement links TRBV3-1 (or the pseudogene TRBV3-2) to TRBJ1-5, with TRBD1 matching 11 bases. The CDR3 extends over 15 amino acids. CDR1 and CDR2 (germline): LGHDT, YNNKEL (reference sequence). V shed 5 bases, J shed 4 bases, and the junction held 4 bases outside the gene matches. The CDR3 bases are TGTGCCAGCAGCAAGGGGACAGGGGGAAATCAGCCCCAGCATTTT. Translated, it gives CASSKGTGGNQPQHF.

V usage is TRBV4-2 and J usage is TRBJ1-6, with 8 nucleotides matching TRBD1. Germline V lookup: CDR1 LGHNA, CDR2 YNFKEQ. The CDR3 contains 17 residues. Germline trimming cut 5 bases from V and 0 bases from J; bases unmatched to any gene: 6. CDR3 sequence reads: CASSVGQVSSYNSPLHF. The DNA for the CDR3 is TGTGCCAGCAGCGTGGGACAGGTCAGCTCCTATAATTCACCCCTCCACTTT.

This clone was seen only a few times. The chain joins TRBV29-1 to TRBJ1-1, with TRBD1 matching over 8 bases. Per the germline V gene, CDR1 is SQVTM and CDR2 is ANQGSEA. This CDR3 spans 13 amino acids. V shed 7 bases, J shed 0 bases, and the junction held 4 bases outside the gene matches. CDR3 bases: TGCAGCGCCCGGGACAGGATGAACACTGAAGCTTTCTTT. Amino acid sequence: CSARDRMNTEAFF. The full variable domain, in which reference TRBV29-1 and TRBJ1-1 provide the parts outside the CDR3, is SAVISQKPSRDICQRGTSLTIQCQVDSQVTMMFWYRQQPGQSLTLIATANQGSEATYESGFVIDKFPISRPNLTFSTLTVSNMSPEDSSIYLCSARDRMNTEAFFGQGTRLTVV.

The V and J genes are TRBV5-1 and TRBJ1-2, with a weak D call TRBD1 (5 bases). CDR3 length: 13 residues. The germline V gene has CDR1 SGHRS and CDR2 YFSETQ. V was pared by 4 bases and J by 3 bases, with 10 bases between. The CDR3 loop reads CASSAGQDYGYTF. The CDR3, as DNA: TGCGCCAGCAGCGCCGGACAAGACTATGGCTACACCTTC.

The chain employs TRBV19 and TRBJ2-1, with 8 bases that match TRBD1. Germline V CDR1 and CDR2: LNHDA, SQIVND (reference sequence). Losses at the gene ends were 7 bases for V and 0 bases for J; bases not matched to a gene: 5. This CDR3 has 15 amino acids. The CDR3 DNA sequence: TGTGCCAGTAAGTCGACAGGGGCCTCCTACAATGAGCAGTTCTTC. Protein sequence: CASKSTGASYNEQFF.

The chain carries TRBV5-1 and TRBJ2-5, with D perhaps matching TRBD2 (6 bases). Trimming cost V 3 bases and J 1 base, with 10 bases left between them. Germline values: CDR1 SGHRS, CDR2 YFSETQ. The CDR3 length is 14 residues. CDR3 protein: CASSSRDFQETQYF. The CDR3 nucleotides read TGCGCCAGCAGCTCCCGGGACTTCCAAGAGACCCAGTACTTC.

This rearrangement joins TRBV5-4 to TRBJ2-1; TRBD1 matches at 9 bases. The V gene end was trimmed by 4 bases and the J gene end by 8 bases; junction bases not matched to a gene: 10. Germline V gene data show CDR1 as SGHNT and CDR2 as YYREEE (reference sequence). The CDR3 is made up of 15 amino acids. CDR3 coding DNA: TGTGCCAGCAGCCCGTTGGCGGGACAGGGCTATGAGCAGTTCTTC. As protein: CASSPLAGQGYEQFF.

This clone is a singleton in its sample. This chain uses TRBV2 with TRBJ2-5; 11 positions match TRBD2. J gave up 5 bases and V 8 bases, and 7 bases lay outside the gene matches. The CDR3 is 14 residues long. Germline V gives CDR1 SNHLY, CDR2 FYNNEI. The CDR3 sequence: CASGGLAVLETQYF. In DNA form, the CDR3 reads TGTGCCAGCGGGGGACTAGCGGTTTTGGAGACCCAGTACTTC.

Turning to this clone: Other DNA sequences from this sample encode an identical CDR3 as well. J is TRBJ1-1 and V is TRBV30; D is unclear. Germline V CDR1 and CDR2: GTSNPN, SVGIG (reference sequence). The V end lost 4 bases, the J end lost 0 bases, and 6 bases lay between the germline ends. This CDR3 contains 12 residues. In DNA, the CDR3 is TGTGCCTGGAAGACCCTGAACACTGAAGCTTTCTTT. It codes for CAWKTLNTEAFF.

This clone was seen more than once but under ten times. The chain carries TRBV7-9 and TRBJ1-1, with D maybe TRBD1 (5 bases). This CDR3 region has 14 residues. V was pared by 5 bases and J by 4 bases, with 14 bases between. The V gene's germline CDR1 is SEHNR and CDR2 FQNEAQ (reference sequence). The CDR3, as DNA: TGTGCCAGCAGCCCCATCTGGGGGAGCACTGAAGCTTTCTTT. Encoded protein: CASSPIWGSTEAFF.

In DNA form, the CDR3 reads TGTGCCAGCAGCTTCCCCGGGGTTGCCTACGAGCAGTACTTC. It translates to CASSFPGVAYEQYF. This rearrangement joins TRBV11-2 to TRBJ2-7; weak D call: TRBD2 (5 bases). CDR3 length: 14 amino acids. V lost 3 bases, J lost 2 bases, and 11 bases lay in between. Germline V gene sequence: CDR1 SGHAT, CDR2 FQNNGV.

The V and J genes are TRBV5-5 and TRBJ2-7, with TRBD1 matching over 9 bases. CDR1 is SGHKS and CDR2 is YYEKEE in the germline V gene (reference sequence). This CDR3 is 15 amino acids long. V lost 0 bases, J lost 4 bases, and 5 bases stayed unmatched. CDR3 in amino acids: CASSLGTGALYEQYF. The CDR3 DNA reads as TGTGCCAGCAGCTTGGGGACAGGGGCCTTATACGAGCAGTACTTC.

CDR3 sequence reads: CASSPRLNLGYTF. The CDR3 DNA follows: TGTGCCAGCAGCCCCAGACTGAACCTCGGCTACACCTTC. This sequence joins TRBV3-1 (or the pseudogene TRBV3-2) and TRBJ1-2; no firm D call. V was trimmed by 4 bases and J by 8 bases, leaving 14 bases between them. Germline V gene lookup returns CDR1 LGHDT and CDR2 YNNKEL (reference sequence). This CDR3 has 13 residues.

This chain's CDR3 is CASSRENQETQYF. CDR3 sequence (DNA): TGTGCCAGCAGCAGGGAAAACCAAGAGACCCAGTACTTC. The chain is built from TRBV11-2 and TRBJ2-5; D ambiguous. CDR1 and CDR2 (germline): SGHAT, FQNNGV. The CDR3 is 13 amino acids. The V end was cut by 5 bases, the J end by 0 bases, with 7 bases between.